What follows is one T cell receptor (beta chain) and its context. The junction differs from germline at one of its ends, possibly a read error. Primers for the PCR totalled 60 Vbeta and 13 Jbeta. Using immunoSEQ multiplex PCR, the repertoire was profiled, and TCRdb retains in-frame clones only, with some absent. The sample holds 150,000 to 200,000 clones, more than 85% seen once. The data derive from a study of cytomegalovirus exposure and HLA in healthy donors. For the study at large: A prior analysis found about 110 million unique TCR beta sequences from 150 million to 200 million T cells.

This CDR3 comprises 15 residues. Germline V gene data show CDR1 as SGHTA and CDR2 as FQGTGA. Input material: PBMCs. This TCR derives from a girl in the first two years of life in good health and CMV-seronegative. This chain joins TRBV7-3 and TRBJ2-7; TRBD1 matches at 8 bases. CDR3 sequence (DNA): TGTGCCAGCAGCCCACACCCGGGACAGGCCTACGGGCAGTACTTC. Its translation is CASSPHPGQAYGQYF. Full variable domain (missing parts from reference TRBV7-3 and TRBJ2-7): GAGVSQTPSNKVTEKGKYVELRCDPISGHTALYWYRQSLGQGPEFLIYFQGTGAADDSGLPNDRFFAVRPEGSVSTLKIQRTERGDSAVYLCASSPHPGQAYGQYFGPGTRLTVT.